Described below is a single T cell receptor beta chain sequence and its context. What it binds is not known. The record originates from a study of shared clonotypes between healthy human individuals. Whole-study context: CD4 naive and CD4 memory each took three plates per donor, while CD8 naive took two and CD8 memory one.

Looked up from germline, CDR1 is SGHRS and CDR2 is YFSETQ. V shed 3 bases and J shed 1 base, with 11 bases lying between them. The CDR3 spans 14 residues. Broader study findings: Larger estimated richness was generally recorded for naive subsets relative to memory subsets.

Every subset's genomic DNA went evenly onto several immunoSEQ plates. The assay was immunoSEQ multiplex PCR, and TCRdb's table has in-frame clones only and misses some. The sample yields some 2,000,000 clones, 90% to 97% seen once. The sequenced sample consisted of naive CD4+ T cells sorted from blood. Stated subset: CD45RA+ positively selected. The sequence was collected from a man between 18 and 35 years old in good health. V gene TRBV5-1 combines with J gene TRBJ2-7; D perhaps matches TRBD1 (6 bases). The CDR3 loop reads CASSSDSASYEQYF. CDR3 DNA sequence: TGCGCCAGCAGCTCGGACAGCGCTTCCTACGAGCAGTACTTC.